This T cell receptor (beta chain) was recorded in a study of T cell clonality in common variable immunodeficiency. Broader study findings: Links between repertoire features and CVID complications were heterogeneity-limited.

Trimming took off 2 bases at V and 3 bases at J, with 17 bases between the two ends. The CDR3 contains 17 residues. Per germline, CDR1 LGHDT and CDR2 YNNKEL (reference sequence). This clone occurred many times. Its antigen is not known. Coverage ceases 3 residues before the CDR3 finishes, and the germline J gene fills in the end. Profiling relied on immunoSEQ multiplex PCR, and the TCRdb table lists in-frame clones only, not all of them. This sample has 50,000 to 70,000 clones and no singletons, with under 0.9% in the ten largest. This chain connects TRBV3-1 (or the pseudogene TRBV3-2) to TRBJ1-5, with D tentatively TRBD1 (5 bases). The sequence came from a person between 18 and 69 years old in good health. Sequences were obtained from peripheral blood mononuclear cells. CDR3 DNA, as far as it was read: TGTGCCAGCAGCCAACCCCCATCGGGGGACCCCAATCAGCCC. Amino acid sequence: CASSQPPSGDPNQP. In full, the CDR3 reads CASSQPPSGDPNQPQHF.